A single sample gave rise to the 20 T cell receptor beta chains below, sequenced in a study of CD8+ T cells in alopecia areata. Extracted RNA was reverse transcribed into cDNA, the sequencing template. Produced via immunoSEQ multiplex PCR; TCRdb's table is partial and in-frame only. The sample presents 200,000 to 300,000 clones, none singletons. A sort of pooled cutaneous lymph node cells used CD4, CD8alpha, NKG2D, NKG2ACE and other stains. Material: CD4+ T cells sorted from a lymph node. The receptors here all came from a C3H/HeJ mouse with alopecia areata. This strain has MHC haplotype H2-k.

This clone was picked up a small number of times. Genes and germline are mouse. The CDR3 end falls 4 residues outside the read, so it is completed with the germline J gene. The V gene is TRBV19, the J gene TRBJ2-2; 10 bases are shared with TRBD1. V lost 5 bases to trimming and J lost 4 bases; unmatched junction nucleotides: 8. The germline CDR1 and CDR2 sequences are FNHDT and SITEND (reference sequence). The CDR3 runs 16 residues. The CDR3 spells CASSHRDRGPTGQLYF. CDR3 bases read: TGTGCCAGCAGCCATCGGGACAGGGGTCCCACCGGG.

This clone was found a few times. The germline and genes are mouse ones. The missing CDR3 end, 4 residues past where the read stops, is filled in from the germline J gene. This chain connects TRBV13-1 to TRBJ2-7; 7 bases are a match to TRBD1. The CDR3 runs 14 residues. J gave up 3 bases and V 1 base, and 4 bases lay outside the gene matches. Looked up from germline, CDR1 is NSHNY and CDR2 is SYGAGN. Incomplete CDR3 DNA: TGTGCCAGCAGTGATTCGGCAGGGGGCTAT. Its translation: CASSDSAGGY. The whole CDR3 region reads CASSDSAGGYEQYF.

This clone has a count of ten or more. Germline and genes: mouse. The read finishes 4 residues shy of the CDR3 end, and the germline J gene is used to complete it. The sample has other DNA sequences that encode this CDR3 too. The chain links TRBV17 to TRBJ2-3, with 10 bases matching TRBD2. The germline gives CDR1 MNHDT, CDR2 YYDKIL. The ends lost 2 bases at V and 3 bases at J; junction bases unmatched: 2. CDR3 size: 15 residues. The DNA read from the CDR3 is TGTGCTAGCAGTAGACTGGGGGGGCGCGCAGAA. It yields the protein CASSRLGGRAE. The entire CDR3 reads CASSRLGGRAETLYF. Supplemented by reference TRBV17 and TRBJ2-3, the full variable domain reads DTTVKQNPRYKLARVGKPVNLICSQTMNHDTMYWYQKKPNQAPKLLLFYYDKILNREADTFEKFQSSRPNNSFCSLYIGSAGLEYSAMYLCASSRLGGRAETLYFGSGTRLTVL.

A remark on this clone: Genes here carry mouse names. Read coverage stops 4 residues before the CDR3 terminus; the germline J gene supplies the remainder. This chain connects TRBV14 to TRBJ1-2, with D possibly TRBD1 on 6 matching bases. The germline V gene encodes CDR1 SGHDT and CDR2 FRDEAV. V shed 2 bases and J shed 1 base, with 9 bases lying between them. The CDR3 runs 14 residues. The CDR3 is CASSFWDKNSDYTF. The covered CDR3 bases are TGTGCCAGCAGTTTTTGGGACAAAAACTCC.

Of note for this clone: The gene names here belong to mouse. The read ends 4 residues early relative to the CDR3; the germline J gene fills the gap. The chain links TRBV4 to TRBJ2-5, with D perhaps matching TRBD1 (6 bases). The V and J ends lost 5 bases and 0 bases respectively, with 15 bases between them. The CDR3 loop spans 16 amino acids. CDR1 LGHDT and CDR2 YNNKQL come from the germline V gene (reference sequence). The CDR3 bases that were read are TGTGCCAGCAGCCCCCGGACAGAAAAAAACCAAGAC. This gives the protein CASSPRTEKNQD. The CDR3 reads in full as CASSPRTEKNQDTQYF.

This clone was counted between two and nine times. Mouse gene names and germline throughout. The observed sequence ends 4 residues before the CDR3 terminus, with the missing tail filled in from the germline J gene. Other DNA sequences within the sample encode an identical CDR3. V usage is TRBV31 and J usage is TRBJ1-2; the D gene is possibly TRBD1 (5 bases). The V and J ends lost 1 base and 1 base respectively, with 7 bases between them. The length of the CDR3 is 13 residues. Looked up from germline, CDR1 is GKSSPN and CDR2 is SITVG. CDR3 bases read: TGTGCCTGGAGTCCCACAGGAAACTCC. Encoded protein: CAWSPTGNS. The full CDR3 reads CAWSPTGNSDYTF.

This clone turned up a few times. Gene names follow the mouse nomenclature. The read halts 4 residues ahead of the CDR3 end, with the missing end drawn from the germline J gene. Other DNA sequences from this sample encode an identical CDR3 as well. The chain carries TRBV19 and TRBJ1-2; possible D gene TRBD1, 5 bases. The V gene's germline CDR1 is FNHDT and CDR2 SITEND (reference sequence). The V gene lost 4 bases and the J gene lost 0 bases, with 7 bases spanning the gap. CDR3 size: 13 residues. The CDR3 sequence: CASSRQTNSDYTF. The CDR3 bases that were read are TGTGCCAGCAGTCGACAGACAAACTCC.

This clone was recorded a few times. Gene names are mouse gene names. The read ends 4 residues shy of where the CDR3 ends; the end is completed using the germline J gene. The V and J genes are TRBV17 and TRBJ2-5; 9 bases align to TRBD1. The V gene's germline CDR1 is MNHDT and CDR2 YYDKIL. CDR3 size: 15 residues. The DNA read from the CDR3 is TGTGCTAGCAGTCTGCCGGGACAGGGTGGGGAC. This codes for CASSLPGQGGD. The whole CDR3 protein reads CASSLPGQGGDTQYF.

A few counts support this clone. Each gene name is a mouse one. The read finishes 4 residues shy of the CDR3 end, and the germline J gene is used to complete it. The J gene is TRBJ2-1, the V gene TRBV19; TRBD1 aligns across 7 bases. CDR3 length equals 15 residues. With V trimmed by 2 bases and J by 3 bases, 5 bases remained unmatched. In germline, CDR1 is FNHDT, CDR2 SITEND (reference sequence). This chain's CDR3 is CASSIVGTVYAEQFF. The DNA read from the CDR3 is TGTGCCAGCAGTATCGTTGGGACAGTCTATGCT.

Points on this clone: Gene names and germline refer to mouse. Coverage ceases 4 residues before the CDR3 finishes, and the germline J gene fills in the end. This sequence joins TRBV19 and TRBJ2-7, with 9 bases lining up with TRBD2. V gave up 3 bases and J gave up 3 bases; unmatched junction bases: 4. This CDR3 is 14 amino acids long. Germline V gene lookup returns CDR1 FNHDT and CDR2 SITEND (reference sequence). The CDR3 region is CASSTRTGDYEQYF. CDR3 DNA (partial): TGTGCCAGCAGTACACGGACTGGGGACTAT.

This clone was found many times. Germline and genes: mouse. The read halts 4 residues ahead of the CDR3 end, with the missing end drawn from the germline J gene. Other DNA sequences within the sample encode an identical CDR3. This sequence joins TRBV17 and TRBJ2-2; maybe TRBD2 (6 bases). This CDR3 spans 16 amino acids. Germline loops: CDR1 MNHDT, CDR2 YYDKIL. Trimming pared 1 base from V and 0 bases from J, leaving 9 bases between. Incomplete CDR3 DNA: TGTGCTAGCAGTAGAGTACTGGGTGCAAACACCGGG. As protein: CASSRVLGANTG. The CDR3 as a whole reads CASSRVLGANTGQLYF.

This clone was counted only a few times. The listed genes are named as in mouse. The read comes to an end 4 residues before the CDR3 does, leaving the germline J gene to fill in the end. This chain links TRBV1 with TRBJ2-7, with 11 bases lining up with TRBD2. Germline V gene data show CDR1 as NSQYPW and CDR2 as LRSPGD (reference sequence). Unmatched junction bases numbered 7, after V lost 0 bases and J lost 3 bases. This CDR3 is built from 17 residues. The CDR3 bases that were read are TGCACCTGCAGTGCAGATCCGGGACTGGGGGTCTTCTAT. Protein sequence: CTCSADPGLGVFY. The whole CDR3 protein is CTCSADPGLGVFYEQYF.

This clone was detected only a few times. Here the gene names and germline are mouse. Read sequence stops 4 residues before the CDR3 end, and the germline J gene provides the missing end. The chain recombines TRBV19 with TRBJ2-1; 7 bases line up with TRBD1. V lost 5 bases to trimming and J lost 5 bases; unmatched junction nucleotides: 4. Germline CDR1 FNHDT, CDR2 SITEND (reference sequence). This CDR3 spans 13 amino acids. CDR3 loop: CASRRDSHAEQFF. CDR3 bases read: TGTGCCAGCAGAAGGGACAGCCATGCT.

This clone was counted a few times. Gene names refer to mouse genes. The CDR3 end is not reached by the read, which stops 4 residues before it; the germline J gene fills it in. V is TRBV29 and J is TRBJ1-1; 7 bases fit TRBD1. Germline lookup yields CDR1 MSHET and CDR2 SYDVDS. The CDR3 extends over 13 amino acids. V lost 4 bases to trimming and J lost 4 bases; unmatched junction nucleotides: 3. The CDR3 loop reads CASSSQGTTEVFF. Partial CDR3 DNA: TGTGCTAGCAGTTCACAGGGGACCACA.

This clone was seen only a few times. Gene labels here are mouse ones. The CDR3 extends 4 residues past the end of the read, so its final part is completed from the germline J gene. V gene TRBV31 combines with J gene TRBJ2-5; TRBD1 agrees at 10 bases. CDR3 length: 14 residues. Germline CDR1 reads GKSSPN; CDR2 reads SITVG. Trimming at V came to 3 bases and at J to 3 bases, leaving 3 bases not matched to a gene. The CDR3 DNA, read in part, is TGTGCCTGGAGCCGGGGACAGGGGCAAGAC. Its translation: CAWSRGQGQD. The whole CDR3 sequence reads CAWSRGQGQDTQYF.

Note on this clone: Mouse germline and gene names are used. The read ends 4 residues before the CDR3 terminus; that terminus is restored from the germline J gene. The V call is TRBV13-1, the J call TRBJ2-5; D not certain. Germline V CDR1 and CDR2: NSHNY, SYGAGN. The CDR3 runs 14 residues. Deletions cut 0 bases from V and 3 bases from J, with 8 bases between. CDR3 protein: CASSDAPQQDTQYF. The DNA read from the CDR3 is TGTGCCAGCAGTGATGCCCCACAACAAGAC.

To note about this clone: Each gene name is a mouse one. The read comes to an end 4 residues before the CDR3 does, leaving the germline J gene to fill in the end. The V call is TRBV19, the J call TRBJ2-7; D is possibly TRBD1 or TRBD2 (5 bases each). Germline V CDR1 and CDR2: FNHDT, SITEND (reference sequence). This CDR3 has 13 amino acids. Trimming pared 2 bases from V and 3 bases from J, leaving 9 bases between. CDR3 residues: CASSMGVFYEQYF. The DNA read from the CDR3 is TGTGCCAGCAGTATGGGGGTGTTCTAT.

Comments on this clone: Gene names are mouse gene names. The read comes to an end 4 residues before the CDR3 does, leaving the germline J gene to fill in the end. V and J are TRBV5 and TRBJ2-3; no clear D. Germline CDR1 and CDR2: LGHNA and YNLKQL (reference sequence). The CDR3 spans 14 residues. Trimming stripped 3 bases from V and 0 bases from J, with 7 bases between. The CDR3 DNA, read in part, is TGTGCCAGCAGCCACTCCAATAGTGCAGAA. Protein product: CASSHSNSAE. The whole CDR3 protein is CASSHSNSAETLYF.

This clone was found a few times. Genes and germline come from the mouse. The read finishes 4 residues shy of the CDR3 end, and the germline J gene is used to complete it. The chain couples TRBV13-1 to TRBJ2-2, with 10 nucleotides matching TRBD1. There are 17 residues in the CDR3. Germline assignment: CDR1 NSHNY and CDR2 SYGAGN. V shed 5 bases, J shed 0 bases, and the junction held 7 bases outside the gene matches. The CDR3: CASRPTDRGPNTGQLYF. Incomplete CDR3 DNA: TGTGCCAGCAGGCCAACCGACAGGGGGCCAAACACCGGG.

The sample holds a few counts of this clone. Any gene name here is a mouse gene name. The read finishes 4 residues shy of the CDR3 end, and the germline J gene is used to complete it. The rearrangement uses TRBV1 and TRBJ2-7; D possibly corresponds to TRBD1 (6 bases). CDR1 and CDR2 (germline): NSQYPW, LRSPGD (reference sequence). The CDR3 has 13 residues. Incomplete CDR3 DNA: TGCACCTGCAGTGCGCACGGACAGCAT. Translated, it gives CTCSAHGQH. The CDR3 as a whole reads CTCSAHGQHEQYF.